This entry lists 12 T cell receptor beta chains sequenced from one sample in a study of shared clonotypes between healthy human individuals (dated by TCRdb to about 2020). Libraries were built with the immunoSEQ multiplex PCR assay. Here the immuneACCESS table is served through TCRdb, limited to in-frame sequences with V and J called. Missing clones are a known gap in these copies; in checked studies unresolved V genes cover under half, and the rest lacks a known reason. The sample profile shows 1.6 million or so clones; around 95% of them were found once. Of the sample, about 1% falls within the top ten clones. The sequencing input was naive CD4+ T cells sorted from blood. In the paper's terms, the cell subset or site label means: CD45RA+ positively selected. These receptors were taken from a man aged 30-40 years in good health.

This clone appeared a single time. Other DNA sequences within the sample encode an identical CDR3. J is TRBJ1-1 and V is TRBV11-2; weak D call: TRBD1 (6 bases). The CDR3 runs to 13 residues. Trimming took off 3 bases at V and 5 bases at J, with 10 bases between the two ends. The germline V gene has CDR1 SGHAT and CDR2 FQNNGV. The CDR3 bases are TGTGCCAGCAGCTTTACAGGGAGGACTGAAGCTTTCTTT. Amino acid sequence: CASSFTGRTEAFF.

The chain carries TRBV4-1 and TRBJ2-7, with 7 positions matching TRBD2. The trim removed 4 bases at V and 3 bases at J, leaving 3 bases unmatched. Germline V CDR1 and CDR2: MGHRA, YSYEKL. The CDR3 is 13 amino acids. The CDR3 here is CASSRTSVYEQYF. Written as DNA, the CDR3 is TGCGCCAGCAGCCGCACTAGCGTCTACGAGCAGTACTTC.

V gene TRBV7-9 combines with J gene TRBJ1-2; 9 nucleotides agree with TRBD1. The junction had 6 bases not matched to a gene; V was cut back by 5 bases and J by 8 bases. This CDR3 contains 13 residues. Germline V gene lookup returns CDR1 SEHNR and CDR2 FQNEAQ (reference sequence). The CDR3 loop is CASSQRDREGYTF. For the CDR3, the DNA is TGTGCCAGCAGCCAACGGGACAGGGAGGGCTACACCTTC.

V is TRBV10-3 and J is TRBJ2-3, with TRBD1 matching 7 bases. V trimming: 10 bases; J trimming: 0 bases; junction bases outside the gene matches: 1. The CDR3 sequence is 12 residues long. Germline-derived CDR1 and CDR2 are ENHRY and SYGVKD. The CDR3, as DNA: TGTGCCACCAGGGGGAGCACAGATACGCAGTATTTT. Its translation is CATRGSTDTQYF.

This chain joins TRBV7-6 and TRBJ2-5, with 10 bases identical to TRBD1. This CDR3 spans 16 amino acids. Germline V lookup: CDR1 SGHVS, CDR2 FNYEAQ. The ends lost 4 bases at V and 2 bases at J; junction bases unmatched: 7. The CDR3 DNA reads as TGTGCCAGCAGCTATAGGCCGGGACAGGGGCAAGAGACCCAGTACTTC. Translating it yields CASSYRPGQGQETQYF.

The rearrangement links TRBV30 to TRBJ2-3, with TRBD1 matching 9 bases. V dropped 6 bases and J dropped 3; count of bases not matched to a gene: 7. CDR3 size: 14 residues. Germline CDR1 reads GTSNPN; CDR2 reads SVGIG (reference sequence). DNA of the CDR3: TGTGCCTGCACCACAGGGGGCGGGACAGATACGCAGTATTTT. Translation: CACTTGGGTDTQYF. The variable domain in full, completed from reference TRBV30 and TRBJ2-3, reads SQTIHQWPATLVQPVGSPLSLECTVEGTSNPNLYWYRQAAGRGLQLLFYSVGIGQISSEVPQNLSASRPQDRQFILSSKKLLLSDSGFYLCACTTGGGTDTQYFGPGTRLTVL.

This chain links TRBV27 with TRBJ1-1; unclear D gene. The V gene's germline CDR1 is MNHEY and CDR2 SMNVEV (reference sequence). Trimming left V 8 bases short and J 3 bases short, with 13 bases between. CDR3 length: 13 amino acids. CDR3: CASGSIWDTEAFF. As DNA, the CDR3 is TGTGCCAGCGGCTCGATTTGGGACACTGAAGCTTTCTTT.

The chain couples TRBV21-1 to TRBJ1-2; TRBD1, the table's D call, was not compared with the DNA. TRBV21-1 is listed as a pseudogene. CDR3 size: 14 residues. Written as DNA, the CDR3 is TGTGCCAGCAGCTCCCGGGACAGGGTTTATGGCTACACCTTC. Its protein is CASSSRDRVYGYTF.

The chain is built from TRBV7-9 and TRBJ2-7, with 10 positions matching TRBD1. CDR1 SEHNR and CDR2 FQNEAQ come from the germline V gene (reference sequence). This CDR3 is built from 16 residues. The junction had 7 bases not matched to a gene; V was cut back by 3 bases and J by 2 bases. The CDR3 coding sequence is TGTGCCAGCAGCTTCCCGACCGGGACAGGGGCCTACGAGCAGTACTTC. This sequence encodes CASSFPTGTGAYEQYF.

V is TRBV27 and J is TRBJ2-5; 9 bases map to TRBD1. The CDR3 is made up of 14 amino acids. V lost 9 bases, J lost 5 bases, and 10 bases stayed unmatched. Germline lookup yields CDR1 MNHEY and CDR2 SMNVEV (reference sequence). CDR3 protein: CASSYRGLRETQYF. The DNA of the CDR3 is TGTGCCAGTAGCTACAGGGGGCTTCGGGAGACCCAGTACTTC.

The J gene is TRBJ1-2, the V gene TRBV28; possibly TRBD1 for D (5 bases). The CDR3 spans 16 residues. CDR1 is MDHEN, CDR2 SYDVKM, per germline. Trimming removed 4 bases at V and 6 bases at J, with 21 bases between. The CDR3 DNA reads TGTGCCAGCAGTTCGAGCCCGGGACTCCCTGCGGATGGCTACACCTTC. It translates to CASSSSPGLPADGYTF.

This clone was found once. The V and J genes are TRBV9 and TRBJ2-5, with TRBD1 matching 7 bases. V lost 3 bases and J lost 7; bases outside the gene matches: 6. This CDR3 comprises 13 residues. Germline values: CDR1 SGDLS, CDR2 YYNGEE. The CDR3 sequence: CASSGQGLGTQYF. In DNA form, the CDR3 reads TGTGCCAGCAGCGGACAGGGTCTGGGGACCCAGTACTTC.